The 12 T cell receptor beta chains given below trace back to one sample, sequenced in a study of blood T cells in healthy people across ages. The authors ran a second PCR of roughly 6 to 12 cycles using a sample-barcoded 5' primer and a J-beta primer mix. MiXCR was run by TCRdb on the 5' RACE reads, yielding one entry per CDR3 protein. Of almost 1 million distinct CDR3 sequences detected, roughly half appear once; the ten largest clones hold around a fifth. Sequencing was performed on blood. The source is a woman aged 55-75 years in good health.

This clonotype came up a few times. The chain couples TRBV29-1 to TRBJ2-4, with 7 bases that match TRBD1. Germline V lookup: CDR1 SQVTM, CDR2 ANQGSEA. Germline trimming cut 7 bases from V and 7 bases from J; bases unmatched to any gene: 4. CDR3 size: 11 residues. Here the CDR3 DNA reads TGCAGCGGTGCGACAGGGAACATTCAGTACTTC. The encoded protein is CSGATGNIQYF.

The rearrangement uses TRBV28 and TRBJ2-4; possible D gene TRBD1, 5 bases. Germline V gene data show CDR1 as MDHEN and CDR2 as SYDVKM. Trimming left V 10 bases short and J 1 base short, with 8 bases between. The CDR3 sequence is 12 residues long. The CDR3 region has the DNA TGTGCCATAGGGGTGGCCAAAAACATTCAGTACTTC. It codes for CAIGVAKNIQYF.

With regard to this clonotype: A junction boundary mismatches the germline segment, possibly from a read error. The V call is TRBV28, the J call TRBJ2-7, with D tentatively TRBD1 (6 bases). CDR1 and CDR2 from the germline V gene are MDHEN and SYDVKM. CDR3 length equals 13 residues. CDR3 residues: CASRPGATYEQYF. Here the CDR3 DNA reads TGTGCCAGCAGGCCAGGGGCAACCTACGAGCAATACTTC.

This rearrangement joins TRBV7-8 to TRBJ2-7, with a possible D match to TRBD2 (6 bases). The CDR3 is 16 residues long. CDR1 is SGHVS and CDR2 is FQNEAQ in the germline V gene. Trimming took 1 base from V and 0 from J, leaving 13 bases between them. The CDR3 spells CASSLGRDPSSYEQYF. The DNA for the CDR3 is TGTGCCAGCAGCTTAGGGCGGGACCCGAGCTCCTACGAGCAGTACTTC.

This clonotype appeared a few times. The chain joins TRBV20-1 to TRBJ2-5; D remains ambiguous. V lost 0 bases and J 0 bases, leaving 11 bases between the germline ends. Per germline, CDR1 DFQATT and CDR2 SNEGSKA (reference sequence). This CDR3 contains 15 residues. The chain's CDR3 is CSARDRIPYQETQYF. DNA for the CDR3: TGCAGTGCTAGAGATAGGATCCCGTACCAAGAGACCCAGTACTTC.

This clonotype was seen only a few times. This sequence joins TRBV29-1 and TRBJ2-3; unclear D gene. With 5 bases removed from V and 0 bases from J, the gap between germline ends came to 9 bases. The CDR3 runs to 13 residues. Germline lookup yields CDR1 SQVTM and CDR2 ANQGSEA. DNA for the CDR3: TGCAGCGTTACTACTTCTAGCACAGATACGCAGTATTTT. Residues: CSVTTSSTDTQYF.

The chain has TRBV7-9 and TRBJ1-1, with unresolved D. The CDR3 has 12 amino acids. V gave up 3 bases and J gave up 7 bases, with 9 bases separating them. From germline, CDR1 is SEHNR and CDR2 FQNEAQ (reference sequence). CDR3: CASSFVANEAFF. Written as DNA, the CDR3 is TGTGCCAGCAGCTTTGTGGCCAATGAAGCTTTCTTT.

The CDR3 loop reads CASRPRTDGINEKLFF. The CDR3, as DNA: TGTGCCAGCAGACCTAGGACGGATGGTATAAATGAAAAACTGTTTTTT. The chain has TRBV6-6 and TRBJ1-4; no clear D. V was clipped by 6 bases and J by 5 bases, with 19 bases between them. Germline CDR1 and CDR2: MNHNY and SVGAGI (reference sequence). The CDR3 has 16 amino acids.

In its sample, this clonotype was seen a few times. The rearrangement joins TRBV28 to TRBJ2-5; D tentatively reads TRBD1 or TRBD2 (5 bases each). The end of the DNA fits TRBJ2-7 better, so the J call may be wrong. From germline, CDR1 is MDHEN and CDR2 SYDVKM. The CDR3 loop spans 16 amino acids. The CDR3 loop is CASKANWGSGSYEQYF. CDR3 coding DNA: TGTGCCAGCAAGGCGAATTGGGGGAGTGGCTCTTACGAGCAGTACTTC.

In this sample, this clonotype turned up a few times. This chain connects TRBV10-3 to TRBJ2-5, with D perhaps matching TRBD2 (6 bases). The CDR3 length is 13 residues. CDR1 is ENHRY, CDR2 SYGVKD, per germline. V was pared by 4 bases and J by 1 base, with 7 bases between. CDR3 amino acids: CAISAGLQETQYF. The CDR3 region has the DNA TGTGCCATCAGTGCGGGACTCCAAGAGACCCAGTACTTC.

This clonotype was seen at least ten times. The V gene is TRBV11-2, the J gene TRBJ2-7, with D maybe TRBD1 (6 bases). V was pared by 5 bases and J by 9 bases, with 14 bases between. The CDR3 consists of 12 residues. Germline-derived CDR1 and CDR2 are SGHAT and FQNNGV. The CDR3 nucleotides read TGTGCCAGCAGCCTCCACAACAGGGTGCAGTACTTC. It yields the protein CASSLHNRVQYF. The full variable domain, with the rest looked up from reference TRBV11-2 and TRBJ2-7, is EAGVAQSPRYKIIEKRQSVAFWCNPISGHATLYWYQQILGQGPKLLIQFQNNGVVDDSQLPKDRFSAERLKGVDSTLKIQPAKLEDSAVYLCASSLHNRVQYFGPGTRLTVT.

The chain joins TRBV15 to TRBJ2-3; D is possibly TRBD1 (7 bases). Germline-derived CDR1 and CDR2 are LNHNV and YYDKDF (reference sequence). V gave up 0 bases and J gave up 4 bases, with 11 bases separating them. The CDR3 has 15 amino acids. The CDR3 region is CATSREEGASDTQYF. CDR3 nucleotides: TGTGCCACCAGCAGAGAGGAGGGGGCCTCAGATACGCAGTATTTT. The full variable domain, with the rest looked up from reference TRBV15 and TRBJ2-3, is DAMVIQNPRYQVTQFGKPVTLSCSQTLNHNVMYWYQQKSSQAPKLLFHYYDKDFNNEADTPDNFQSRRPNTSFCFLDIRSPGLGDTAMYLCATSREEGASDTQYFGPGTRLTVL.